The 17 T cell receptor beta chains below come from one sample, sequenced in a study of CD8+ T cells in alopecia areata. Following extraction, RNA underwent reverse transcription to cDNA, which served as the sequencing template. TCRdb keeps only in-frame clones here, not all; method: immunoSEQ multiplex PCR. This repertoire shows about 190,000 clones, 60% found once; its top ten account for roughly 0.67%. Specified treatment: oral pan-JAK inhibitor, 5-10 mg twice daily. This specimen consisted of CD4+ T cells sorted from blood, obtained at week 4, from a patient treated with tofacitinib. These receptors all come from a human donor with alopecia areata.

This clone has a handful of counts. The chain employs TRBV29-1 and TRBJ2-7; TRBD1 is a possible D gene (6 bases). CDR1 is SQVTM and CDR2 is ANQGSEA in the germline V gene. The length of the CDR3 is 15 residues. The V gene lost 6 bases and the J gene lost 5 bases, with 23 bases spanning the gap. CDR3 nucleotides: TGCAGCGTCCTCCCCTGGGGGCTCCGTGGGCACGAGCAGTACTTC. Its translation is CSVLPWGLRGHEQYF.

This chain connects TRBV29-1 to TRBJ2-7; no firm D call. Between the trimmed V and J ends, which lost 4 bases and 2 bases, there was a span of 12 bases. This CDR3 is built from 13 residues. The germline CDR1 and CDR2 sequences are SQVTM and ANQGSEA. The CDR3 here is CSVGVGGPYEQYF. Here the CDR3 DNA reads TGCAGCGTTGGGGTTGGCGGACCCTACGAGCAGTACTTC.

The chain carries TRBV18 and TRBJ2-2; D may match TRBD1 or TRBD2 (5 bases each). The germline gives CDR1 KGHSH, CDR2 LQKENI. CDR3 length: 14 amino acids. Trimming removed 3 bases at V and 2 bases at J, with 7 bases between. For the CDR3, the DNA is TGTGCCAGCTCACCTCGGGACAACACCGGGGAGCTGTTTTTT. Protein: CASSPRDNTGELFF.

This clone was observed a handful of times. The chain joins TRBV27 to TRBJ2-7; 9 bases fit TRBD1. Germline CDR1 and CDR2: MNHEY and SMNVEV (reference sequence). With 5 bases clipped from V and 3 bases from J, the junction kept 17 bases outside the gene matches. There are 18 residues in the CDR3. CDR3 loop: CASSPWGQGLKTIYEQYF. CDR3 sequence (DNA): TGTGCCAGCAGTCCATGGGGACAGGGCCTAAAAACCATCTACGAGCAGTACTTC.

The chain links TRBV28 to TRBJ1-2; no clear D gene. The germline V and J ends were trimmed by 2 bases and 7 bases, with 11 bases remaining between them. Germline V CDR1 and CDR2: MDHEN, SYDVKM. The CDR3 contains 13 residues. The CDR3 region is CASSLVRESGYTF. The CDR3 bases are TGTGCCAGCAGTTTAGTACGGGAAAGTGGCTACACCTTC.

The chain employs TRBV30 and TRBJ2-2; TRBD1 is a possible D gene (6 bases). The CDR3 has 12 residues. Deletions cut 4 bases from V and 8 bases from J, with 11 bases between. Germline V gene lookup returns CDR1 GTSNPN and CDR2 SVGIG (reference sequence). The CDR3 nucleotides read TGTGCCTGGATCTCAGGGGCAGGGGAGCTGTTTTTT. Translated, it gives CAWISGAGELFF. Full variable domain (remainder filled in from reference TRBV30 and TRBJ2-2): SQTIHQWPATLVQPVGSPLSLECTVEGTSNPNLYWYRQAAGRGLQLLFYSVGIGQISSEVPQNLSASRPQDRQFILSSKKLLLSDSGFYLCAWISGAGELFFGEGSRLTVL.

The J gene is TRBJ2-5, the V gene TRBV4-3; D gene unclear. Trimming stripped 6 bases from V and 1 base from J, with 9 bases between. Germline V CDR1 and CDR2: LGHNA, YSLEER. CDR3 length: 13 amino acids. CDR3 amino acids: CASSSAIQETQYF. Written as DNA, the CDR3 is TGCGCCAGCAGTTCGGCTATCCAAGAGACCCAGTACTTC.

This chain uses TRBV29-1 with TRBJ2-5; D is unclear. This CDR3 comprises 14 residues. CDR1 and CDR2 from the germline V gene are SQVTM and ANQGSEA. Trimming removed 6 bases from V and 1 base from J, with 15 bases in between. CDR3 sequence: CSVRPAQAQETQYF. The CDR3 region has the DNA TGCAGCGTCCGACCGGCGCAGGCCCAAGAGACCCAGTACTTC. Complete variable domain (other parts from reference TRBV29-1 and TRBJ2-5): SAVISQKPSRDICQRGTSLTIQCQVDSQVTMMFWYRQQPGQSLTLIATANQGSEATYESGFVIDKFPISRPNLTFSTLTVSNMSPEDSSIYLCSVRPAQAQETQYFGPGTRLLVL.

The rearrangement joins TRBV30 to TRBJ2-4; a weak D match, TRBD2 (6 bases). CDR3 length: 15 residues. The germline V gene has CDR1 GTSNPN and CDR2 SVGIG (reference sequence). Trimming removed 1 base at V and 3 bases at J, with 13 bases between. DNA of the CDR3: TGTGCCTGGAGTGCCCCGGGGGTCGGCAAAAACATTCAGTACTTC. Its translation is CAWSAPGVGKNIQYF.

The rearrangement uses TRBV5-1 and TRBJ1-2; maybe TRBD1 (5 bases). The V gene lost 4 bases and the J gene lost 5 bases, with 18 bases spanning the gap. Germline CDR1 is SGHRS and CDR2 is YFSETQ. The CDR3 spans 15 residues. The CDR3 DNA follows: TGCGCCAGCAGCCCCACCGGGACGGAGACTTATGGCTACACCTTC. Amino acids: CASSPTGTETYGYTF.

The chain couples TRBV10-2 to TRBJ1-5, with D hard to call. The CDR3 is made up of 14 amino acids. V lost 3 bases, J lost 8 bases, and 14 bases lay in between. The germline V gene has CDR1 WSHSY and CDR2 SAAADI. The CDR3 coding sequence is TGCGCCAGCAGTGAATTTTGGGGTAAGGAGCCCCAGCATTTT. The encoded protein is CASSEFWGKEPQHF.

A few counts support this clone. This sequence joins TRBV4-2 and TRBJ1-3; D gene ambiguous. The CDR3 has 15 residues. Trimming shortened V by 3 bases and J by 2 bases, and 11 bases separated the two germline ends. Germline CDR1 LGHNA, CDR2 YNFKEQ. For the CDR3, the DNA is TGTGCCAGCAGCCAGGATTCCGGGGCTGGAAACACCATATATTTT. It translates to CASSQDSGAGNTIYF.

The chain carries TRBV27 and TRBJ2-5, with 12 bases matching TRBD2. CDR1 MNHEY and CDR2 SMNVEV come from the germline V gene (reference sequence). V lost 5 bases and J lost 5; bases outside the gene matches: 9. This CDR3 spans 16 amino acids. For the CDR3, the DNA is TGTGCCAGCAGTCCCCTAGCGGGAGGGCCTGGGGAGACCCAGTACTTC. Translation: CASSPLAGGPGETQYF.

This chain uses TRBV25-1 with TRBJ2-2; D gene uncertain. The V end lost 1 base, the J end lost 4 bases, and 4 bases lay between the germline ends. CDR3 length: 13 amino acids. In germline, CDR1 is MGHDK, CDR2 SYGVNS. The CDR3 loop reads CASSELGTGELFF. In DNA, the CDR3 is TGTGCCAGCAGTGAATTGGGCACCGGGGAGCTGTTTTTT.

This chain uses TRBV30 with TRBJ2-7, with D possibly TRBD1 on 7 matching bases. Trimming removed 5 bases at V and 4 bases at J, with 18 bases between. The CDR3 is made up of 14 amino acids. Germline V gives CDR1 GTSNPN, CDR2 SVGIG (reference sequence). DNA of the CDR3: TGTGCCTGGGGGCAGGGGGGCGTTCGGTACGAGCAGTACTTC. Translated: CAWGQGGVRYEQYF.

The chain has TRBV23-1 and TRBJ2-7; 7 nucleotides align to TRBD1. TRBV23-1 is given ORF status, its function remaining uncertain. This CDR3 spans 12 amino acids. Germline trimming cut 0 bases from V and 7 bases from J; bases unmatched to any gene: 0. The CDR3 DNA reads TGCGCCAGCAGTCAATCCAGGGGGGAGCAGTACTTC. This codes for CASSQSRGEQYF.

This clone turned up a few times. The rearrangement joins TRBV29-1 to TRBJ1-5; no firm D call. Per the germline V gene, CDR1 is SQVTM and CDR2 is ANQGSEA. CDR3 length: 15 residues. Trimming took 3 bases from V and 0 from J, leaving 12 bases between them. The chain's CDR3 is CSVDPGNYSNQPQHF. In DNA, the CDR3 is TGCAGCGTTGATCCCGGCAATTATAGCAATCAGCCCCAGCATTTT.